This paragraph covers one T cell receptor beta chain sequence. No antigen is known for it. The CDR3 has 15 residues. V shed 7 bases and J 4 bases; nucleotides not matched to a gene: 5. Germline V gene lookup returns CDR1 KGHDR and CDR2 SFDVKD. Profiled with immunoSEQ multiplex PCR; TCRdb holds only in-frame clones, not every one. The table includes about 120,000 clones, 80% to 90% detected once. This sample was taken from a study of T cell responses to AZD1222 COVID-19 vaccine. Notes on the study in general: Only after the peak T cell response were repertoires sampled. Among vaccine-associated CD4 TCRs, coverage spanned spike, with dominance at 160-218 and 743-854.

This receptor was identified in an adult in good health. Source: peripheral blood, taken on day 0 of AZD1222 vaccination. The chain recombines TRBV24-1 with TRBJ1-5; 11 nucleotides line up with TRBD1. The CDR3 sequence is CATRSGQGANQPQHF. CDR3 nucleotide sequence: TGTGCCACCAGATCTGGACAGGGGGCAAATCAGCCCCAGCATTTT.